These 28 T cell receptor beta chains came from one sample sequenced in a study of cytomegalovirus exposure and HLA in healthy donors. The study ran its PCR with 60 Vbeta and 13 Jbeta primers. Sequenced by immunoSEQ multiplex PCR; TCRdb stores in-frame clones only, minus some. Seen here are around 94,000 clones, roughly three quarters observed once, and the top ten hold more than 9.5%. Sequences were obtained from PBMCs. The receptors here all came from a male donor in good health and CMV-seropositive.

For the CDR3, the DNA is TGTGCCAGTAGCCGGGGGGGGTTACAAGAGACCCAGTACTTC. It codes for CASSRGGLQETQYF. This chain uses TRBV19 with TRBJ2-5; the match to TRBD2 covers 8 bases. The V segment lost 6 bases and the J segment 2 bases; nucleotides outside the gene matches: 5. The CDR3 is 14 residues long. From germline, CDR1 is LNHDA and CDR2 SQIVND (reference sequence).

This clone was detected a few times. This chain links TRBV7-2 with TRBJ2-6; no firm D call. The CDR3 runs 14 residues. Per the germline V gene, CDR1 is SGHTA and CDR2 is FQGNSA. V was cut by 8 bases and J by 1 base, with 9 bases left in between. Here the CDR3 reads CASGFSSGANVLTF. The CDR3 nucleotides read TGTGCCAGCGGTTTCAGTTCTGGGGCCAACGTCCTGACTTTC.

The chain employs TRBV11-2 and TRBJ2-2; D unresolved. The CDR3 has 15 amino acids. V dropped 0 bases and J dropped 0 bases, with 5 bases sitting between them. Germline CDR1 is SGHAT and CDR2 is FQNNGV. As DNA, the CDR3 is TGTGCCAGCAGCTTAGAACTCTCGAACACCGGGGAGCTGTTTTTT. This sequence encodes CASSLELSNTGELFF.

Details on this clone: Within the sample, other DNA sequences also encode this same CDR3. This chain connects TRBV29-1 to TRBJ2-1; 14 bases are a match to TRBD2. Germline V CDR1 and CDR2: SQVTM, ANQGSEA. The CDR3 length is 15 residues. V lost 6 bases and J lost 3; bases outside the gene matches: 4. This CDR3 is CSVGLAGGGYNEQFF. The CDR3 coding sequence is TGCAGCGTAGGACTAGCGGGAGGAGGCTACAATGAGCAGTTCTTC.

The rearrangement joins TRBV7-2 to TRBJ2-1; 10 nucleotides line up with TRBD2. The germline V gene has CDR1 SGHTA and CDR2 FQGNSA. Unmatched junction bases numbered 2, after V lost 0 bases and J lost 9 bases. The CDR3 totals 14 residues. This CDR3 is CASSLARTSGEQFF. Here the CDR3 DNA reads TGTGCCAGCAGCTTAGCACGGACTAGCGGTGAGCAGTTCTTC.

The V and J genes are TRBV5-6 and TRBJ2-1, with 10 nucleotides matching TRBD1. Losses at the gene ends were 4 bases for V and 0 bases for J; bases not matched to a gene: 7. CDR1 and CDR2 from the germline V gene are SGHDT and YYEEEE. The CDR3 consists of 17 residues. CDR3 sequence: CASSDGTGASSYNEQFF. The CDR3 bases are TGTGCCAGCAGCGACGGGACAGGGGCGAGCTCCTACAATGAGCAGTTCTTC.

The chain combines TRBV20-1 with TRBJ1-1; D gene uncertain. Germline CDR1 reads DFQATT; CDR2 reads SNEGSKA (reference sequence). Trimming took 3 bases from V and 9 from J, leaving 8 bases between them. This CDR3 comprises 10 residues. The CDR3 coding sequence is TGCAGTGCTAGCTTGAGTAAAGCTTTCTTT. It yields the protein CSASLSKAFF.

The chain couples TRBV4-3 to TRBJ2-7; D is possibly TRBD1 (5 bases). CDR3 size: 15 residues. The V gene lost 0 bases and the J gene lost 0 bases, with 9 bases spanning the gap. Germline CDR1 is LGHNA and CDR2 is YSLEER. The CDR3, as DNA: TGCGCCAGCAGCCAAGACAGGGCGAGCTCCTACGAGCAGTACTTC. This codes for CASSQDRASSYEQYF.

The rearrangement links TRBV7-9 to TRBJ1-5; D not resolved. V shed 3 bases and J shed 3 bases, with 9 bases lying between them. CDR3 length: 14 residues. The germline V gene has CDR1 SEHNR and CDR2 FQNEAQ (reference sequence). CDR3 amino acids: CASSLLSANQPQHF. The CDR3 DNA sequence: TGTGCCAGCAGCTTGTTAAGCGCCAATCAGCCCCAGCATTTT. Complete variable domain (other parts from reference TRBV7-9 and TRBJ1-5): DTGVSQNPRHKITKRGQNVTFRCDPISEHNRLYWYRQTLGQGPEFLTYFQNEAQLEKSRLLSDRFSAERPKGSFSTLEIQRTEQGDSAMYLCASSLLSANQPQHFGDGTRLSIL.

The chain's CDR3 is CASSQMTSSGSYEQYF. The CDR3 DNA is TGTGCCAGCAGCCAGATGACGTCTAGCGGATCCTACGAGCAGTACTTC. The chain has TRBV14 and TRBJ2-7; 7 bases match TRBD2. Per the germline V gene, CDR1 is SGHDN and CDR2 is FVKESK. V lost 3 bases and J lost 1; bases outside the gene matches: 9. CDR3 length: 16 residues. The complete variable domain, with remaining parts taken from reference TRBV14 and TRBJ2-7, reads EAGVTQFPSHSVIEKGQTVTLRCDPISGHDNLYWYRRVMGKEIKFLLHFVKESKQDESGMPNNRFLAERTGGTYSTLKVQPAELEDSGVYFCASSQMTSSGSYEQYFGPGTRLTVT.

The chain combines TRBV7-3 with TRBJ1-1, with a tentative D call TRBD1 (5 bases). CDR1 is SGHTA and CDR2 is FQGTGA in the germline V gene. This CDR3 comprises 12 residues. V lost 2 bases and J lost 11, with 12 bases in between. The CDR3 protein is CASSLGQGVAFF. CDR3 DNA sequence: TGTGCCAGCAGCTTAGGGCAGGGCGTTGCTTTCTTT. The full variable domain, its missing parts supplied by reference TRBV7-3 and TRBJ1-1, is GAGVSQTPSNKVTEKGKYVELRCDPISGHTALYWYRQSLGQGPEFLIYFQGTGAADDSGLPNDRFFAVRPEGSVSTLKIQRTERGDSAVYLCASSLGQGVAFFGQGTRLTVV.

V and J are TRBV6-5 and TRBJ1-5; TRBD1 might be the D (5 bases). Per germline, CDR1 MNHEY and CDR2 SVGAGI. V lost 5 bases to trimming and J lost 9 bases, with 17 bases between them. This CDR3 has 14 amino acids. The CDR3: CASSRGLTERPQHF. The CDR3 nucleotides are TGTGCCAGCAGTAGGGGACTCACAGAGCGGCCCCAGCATTTT.

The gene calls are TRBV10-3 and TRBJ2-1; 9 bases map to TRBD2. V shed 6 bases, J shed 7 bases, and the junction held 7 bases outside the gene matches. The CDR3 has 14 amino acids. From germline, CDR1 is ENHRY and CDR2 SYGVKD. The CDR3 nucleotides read TGTGCCATCAGCGTTCTAGCGGGATCAAATGAGCAGTTCTTC. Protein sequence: CAISVLAGSNEQFF.

CDR3 in amino acids: CASSLQASGQETQYF. CDR3 DNA sequence: TGTGCCAGCAGCTTACAGGCGTCTGGGCAAGAGACCCAGTACTTC. V gene TRBV7-2 combines with J gene TRBJ2-5; D unresolved. CDR3 length: 15 residues. Germline V CDR1 and CDR2: SGHTA, FQGNSA. Between the trimmed V and J ends, which lost 2 bases and 2 bases, there was a span of 12 bases.

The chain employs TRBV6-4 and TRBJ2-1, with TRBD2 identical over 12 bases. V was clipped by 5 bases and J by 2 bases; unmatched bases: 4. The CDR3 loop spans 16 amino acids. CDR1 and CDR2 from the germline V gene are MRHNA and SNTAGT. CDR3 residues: CASSKTSGSPYNEQFF. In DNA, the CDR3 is TGTGCCAGCAGTAAGACTAGCGGGAGCCCCTACAATGAGCAGTTCTTC.

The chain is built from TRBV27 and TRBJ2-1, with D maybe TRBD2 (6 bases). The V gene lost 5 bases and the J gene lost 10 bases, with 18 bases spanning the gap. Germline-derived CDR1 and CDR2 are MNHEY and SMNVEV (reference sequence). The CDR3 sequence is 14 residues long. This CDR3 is CASSLGGGPGEQFF. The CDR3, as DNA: TGTGCCAGCAGTCTGGGAGGAGGGCCGGGAGAGCAGTTCTTC.

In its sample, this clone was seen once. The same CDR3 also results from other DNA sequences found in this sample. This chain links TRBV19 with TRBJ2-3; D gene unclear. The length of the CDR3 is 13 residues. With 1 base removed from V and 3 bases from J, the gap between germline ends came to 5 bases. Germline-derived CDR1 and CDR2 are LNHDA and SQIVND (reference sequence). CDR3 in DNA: TGTGCCAGTAGTATAGCCGGGACAGATACGCAGTATTTT. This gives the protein CASSIAGTDTQYF.

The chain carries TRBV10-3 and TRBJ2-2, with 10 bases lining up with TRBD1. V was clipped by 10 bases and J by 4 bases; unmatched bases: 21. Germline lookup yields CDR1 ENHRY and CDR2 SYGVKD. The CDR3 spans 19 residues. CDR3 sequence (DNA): TGTGCCACGCTACCCGGGACAGGGGACTTAGCGAGACGCACCGGGGAGCTGTTTTTT. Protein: CATLPGTGDLARRTGELFF.

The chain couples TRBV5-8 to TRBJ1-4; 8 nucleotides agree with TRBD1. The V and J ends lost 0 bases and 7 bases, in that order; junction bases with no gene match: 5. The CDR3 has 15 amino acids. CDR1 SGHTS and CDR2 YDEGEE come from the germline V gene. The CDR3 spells CASSLAFGQGEKLFF. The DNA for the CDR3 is TGTGCCAGCAGCTTGGCCTTCGGACAGGGTGAAAAACTGTTTTTT. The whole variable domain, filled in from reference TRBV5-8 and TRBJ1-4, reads EAGVTQSPTHLIKTRGQQATLRCSPISGHTSVYWYQQALGLGLQFLLWYDEGEERNRGNFPPRFSGRQFPNYSSELNVNALELEDSALYLCASSLAFGQGEKLFFGSGTQLSVL.

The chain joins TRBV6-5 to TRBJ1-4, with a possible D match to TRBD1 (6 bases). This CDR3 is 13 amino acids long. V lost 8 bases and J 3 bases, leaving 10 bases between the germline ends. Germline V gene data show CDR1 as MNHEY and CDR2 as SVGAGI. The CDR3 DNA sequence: TGTGCCAGCGCCCGGACAGCTAATGAAAAACTGTTTTTT. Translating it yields CASARTANEKLFF.

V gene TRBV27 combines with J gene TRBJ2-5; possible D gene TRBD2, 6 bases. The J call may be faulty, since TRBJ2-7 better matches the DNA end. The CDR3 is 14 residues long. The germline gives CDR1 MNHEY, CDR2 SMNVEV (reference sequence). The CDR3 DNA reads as TGTGCCAGCAGTTCGGGCGGGATCGGTTACGAGCAGTACTTC. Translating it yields CASSSGGIGYEQYF.

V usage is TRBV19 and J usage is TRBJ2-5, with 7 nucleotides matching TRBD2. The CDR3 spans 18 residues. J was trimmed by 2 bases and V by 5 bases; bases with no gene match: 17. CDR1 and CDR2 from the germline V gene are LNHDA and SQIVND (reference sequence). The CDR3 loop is CASSGSPGRRGFQETQYF. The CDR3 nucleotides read TGTGCCAGTAGTGGTTCCCCCGGGAGGCGGGGATTTCAAGAGACCCAGTACTTC.

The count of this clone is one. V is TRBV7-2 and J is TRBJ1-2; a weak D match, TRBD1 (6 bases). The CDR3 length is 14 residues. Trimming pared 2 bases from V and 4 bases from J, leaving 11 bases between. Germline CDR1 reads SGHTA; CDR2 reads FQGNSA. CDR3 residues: CASSLTGLAYGYTF. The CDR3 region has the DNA TGTGCCAGCAGCTTAACAGGGTTGGCCTATGGCTACACCTTC.

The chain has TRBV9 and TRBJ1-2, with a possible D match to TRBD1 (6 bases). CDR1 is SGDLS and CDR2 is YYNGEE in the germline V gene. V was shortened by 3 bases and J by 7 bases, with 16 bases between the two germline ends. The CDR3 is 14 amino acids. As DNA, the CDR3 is TGTGCCAGCAGCGGTATACAGGGAATCATTGGCTACACCTTC. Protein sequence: CASSGIQGIIGYTF.

The CDR3 bases are TGTGCCAGCAGCTCCTCTACCTTCTACAATGAGCAGTTCTTC. This encodes CASSSSTFYNEQFF. The chain carries TRBV7-2 and TRBJ2-1; D is unclear. CDR1 and CDR2 from the germline V gene are SGHTA and FQGNSA. Trimming removed 4 bases at V and 3 bases at J, with 10 bases between. The CDR3 has 14 residues. Full variable domain (missing parts from reference TRBV7-2 and TRBJ2-1): GAGVSQSPSNKVTEKGKDVELRCDPISGHTALYWYRQSLGQGLEFLIYFQGNSAPDKSGLPSDRFSAERTGGSVSTLTIQRTQQEDSAVYLCASSSSTFYNEQFFGPGTRLTVL.

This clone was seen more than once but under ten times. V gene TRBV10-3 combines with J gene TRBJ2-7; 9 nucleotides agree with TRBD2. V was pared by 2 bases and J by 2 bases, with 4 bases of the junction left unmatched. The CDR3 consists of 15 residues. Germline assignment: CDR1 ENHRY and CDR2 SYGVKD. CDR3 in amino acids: CAISEGGRATYEQYF. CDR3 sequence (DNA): TGTGCCATCAGTGAGGGCGGGAGGGCTACCTACGAGCAGTACTTC.

The CDR3 spells CASSFGTRSSGANVLTF. CDR3 DNA: TGTGCCAGCAGCTTCGGGACAAGATCCTCTGGGGCCAACGTCCTGACTTTC. The chain is built from TRBV7-2 and TRBJ2-6, with D tentatively TRBD1 (6 bases). The CDR3 contains 17 residues. The germline V gene has CDR1 SGHTA and CDR2 FQGNSA. V shed 3 bases and J shed 0 bases, with 12 bases lying between them.

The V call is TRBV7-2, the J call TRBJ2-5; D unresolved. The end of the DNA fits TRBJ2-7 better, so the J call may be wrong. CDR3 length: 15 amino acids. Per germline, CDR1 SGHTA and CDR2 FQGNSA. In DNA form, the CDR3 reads TGTGCCAGCAGCTTAGCGTTAGCAGATTCCTACGAGCAGTACTTC. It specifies CASSLALADSYEQYF.